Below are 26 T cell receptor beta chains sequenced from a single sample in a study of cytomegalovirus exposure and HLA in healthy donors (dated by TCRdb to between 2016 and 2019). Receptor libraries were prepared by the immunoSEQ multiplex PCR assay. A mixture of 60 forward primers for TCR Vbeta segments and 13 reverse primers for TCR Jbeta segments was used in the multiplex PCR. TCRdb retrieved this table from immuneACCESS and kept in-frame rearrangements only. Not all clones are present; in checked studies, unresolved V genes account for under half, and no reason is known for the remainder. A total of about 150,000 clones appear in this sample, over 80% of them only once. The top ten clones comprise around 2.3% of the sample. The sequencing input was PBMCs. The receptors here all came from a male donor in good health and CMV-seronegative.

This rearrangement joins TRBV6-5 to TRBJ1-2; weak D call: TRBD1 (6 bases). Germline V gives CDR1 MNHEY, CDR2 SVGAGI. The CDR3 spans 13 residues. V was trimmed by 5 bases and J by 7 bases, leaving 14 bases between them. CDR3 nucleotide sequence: TGTGCCAGCAGTCCAGACAGGCGTTCTGGCTACACCTTC. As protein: CASSPDRRSGYTF.

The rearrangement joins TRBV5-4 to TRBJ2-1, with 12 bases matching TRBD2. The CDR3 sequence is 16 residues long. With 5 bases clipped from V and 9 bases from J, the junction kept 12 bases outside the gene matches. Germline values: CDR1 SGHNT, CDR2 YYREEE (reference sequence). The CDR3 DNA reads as TGTGCCAGCAGGCACCGGACTAGCGGGGATCTTAGTGAGCAGTTCTTC. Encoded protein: CASRHRTSGDLSEQFF.

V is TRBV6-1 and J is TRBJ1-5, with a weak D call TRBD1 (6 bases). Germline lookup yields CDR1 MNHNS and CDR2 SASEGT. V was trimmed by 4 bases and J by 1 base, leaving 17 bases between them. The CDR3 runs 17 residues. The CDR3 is CASSVQWGGWSNQPQHF. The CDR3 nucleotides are TGTGCCAGCAGTGTCCAGTGGGGGGGCTGGAGCAATCAGCCCCAGCATTTT.

The CDR3 coding sequence is TGTGCCAGTCGCCTGACAGGAACTAATGAAAAACTGTTTTTT. Translation: CASRLTGTNEKLFF. V is TRBV19 and J is TRBJ1-4, with a weak D call TRBD1 (6 bases). The germline V and J ends were trimmed by 8 bases and 1 base, with 11 bases remaining between them. The CDR3 extends over 14 amino acids. The germline CDR1 and CDR2 sequences are LNHDA and SQIVND (reference sequence).

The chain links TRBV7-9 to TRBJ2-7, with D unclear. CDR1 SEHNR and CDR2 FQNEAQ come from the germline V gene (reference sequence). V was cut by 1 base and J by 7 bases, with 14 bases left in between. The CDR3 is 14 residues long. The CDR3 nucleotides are TGTGCCAGCAGCTTAGTGATCCGGTCCTGGGAGCAGTACTTC. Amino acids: CASSLVIRSWEQYF.

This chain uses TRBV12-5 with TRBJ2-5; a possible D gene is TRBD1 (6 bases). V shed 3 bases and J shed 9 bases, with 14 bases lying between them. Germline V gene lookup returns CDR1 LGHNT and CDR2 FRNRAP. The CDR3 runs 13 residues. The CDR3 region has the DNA TGTGCTAGTGGTTTCGGGGCAGGGGCAGCCCAGTACTTC. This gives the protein CASGFGAGAAQYF.

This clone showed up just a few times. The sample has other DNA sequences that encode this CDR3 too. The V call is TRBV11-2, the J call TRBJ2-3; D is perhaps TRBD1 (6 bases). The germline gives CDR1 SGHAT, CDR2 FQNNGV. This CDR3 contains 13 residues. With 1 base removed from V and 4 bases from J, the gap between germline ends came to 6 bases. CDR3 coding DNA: TGTGCCAGCAGCTTAGCAGGGGCAGATACGCAGTATTTT. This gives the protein CASSLAGADTQYF.

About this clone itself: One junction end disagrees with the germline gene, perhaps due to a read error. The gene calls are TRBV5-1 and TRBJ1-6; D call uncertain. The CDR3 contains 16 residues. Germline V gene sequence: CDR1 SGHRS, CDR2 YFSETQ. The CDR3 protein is CASSLEVRSSGSLLHF. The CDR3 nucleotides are TGCGCCAGCAGCTTGGAGGTCAGATCTTCGGGATCACTCCTCCACTTT.

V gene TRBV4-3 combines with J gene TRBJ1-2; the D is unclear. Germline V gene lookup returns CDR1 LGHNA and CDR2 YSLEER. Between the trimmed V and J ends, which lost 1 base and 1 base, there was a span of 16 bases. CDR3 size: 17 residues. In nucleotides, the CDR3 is TGCGCCAGCAGCCAAGGTCTCGTGGTAACGGTTAACTATGGCTACACCTTC. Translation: CASSQGLVVTVNYGYTF.

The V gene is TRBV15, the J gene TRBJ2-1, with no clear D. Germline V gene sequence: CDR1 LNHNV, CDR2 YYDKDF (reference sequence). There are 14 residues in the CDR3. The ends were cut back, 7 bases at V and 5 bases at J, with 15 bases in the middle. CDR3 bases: TGTGCCACCACACCCCCGGCCCAGGACAATGAGCAGTTCTTC. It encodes CATTPPAQDNEQFF. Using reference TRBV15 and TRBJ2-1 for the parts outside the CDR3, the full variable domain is DAMVIQNPRYQVTQFGKPVTLSCSQTLNHNVMYWYQQKSSQAPKLLFHYYDKDFNNEADTPDNFQSRRPNTSFCFLDIRSPGLGDTAMYLCATTPPAQDNEQFFGPGTRLTVL.

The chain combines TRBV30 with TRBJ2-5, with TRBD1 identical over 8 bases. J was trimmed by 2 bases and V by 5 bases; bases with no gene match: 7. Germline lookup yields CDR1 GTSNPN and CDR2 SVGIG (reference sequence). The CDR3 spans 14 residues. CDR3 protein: CAWDGTGGQETQYF. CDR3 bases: TGTGCCTGGGATGGGACAGGAGGTCAAGAGACCCAGTACTTC.

The CDR3 sequence: CASNRDRGTSYGYTF. The CDR3, as DNA: TGTGCCAGCAATAGGGACAGGGGGACGTCCTATGGCTACACCTTC. The rearrangement links TRBV5-6 to TRBJ1-2; 11 nucleotides match TRBD1. Per the germline V gene, CDR1 is SGHDT and CDR2 is YYEEEE. This CDR3 is built from 15 residues. J lost 4 bases, V lost 6 bases, and 8 bases had no gene match.

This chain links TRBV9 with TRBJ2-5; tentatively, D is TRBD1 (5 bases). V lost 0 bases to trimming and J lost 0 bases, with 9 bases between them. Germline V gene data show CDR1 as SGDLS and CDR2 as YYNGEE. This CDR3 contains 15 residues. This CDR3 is CASSVEAGHQETQYF. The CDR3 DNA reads TGTGCCAGCAGCGTAGAGGCAGGGCACCAAGAGACCCAGTACTTC.

DNA for the CDR3: TGTGCCAGCAGCCGAGGGGCCGCGGGATACGAGCAGTACTTC. Encoded protein: CASSRGAAGYEQYF. The chain links TRBV11-2 to TRBJ2-7; TRBD2 is a possible D gene (6 bases). This CDR3 spans 14 amino acids. Per germline, CDR1 SGHAT and CDR2 FQNNGV. Between the trimmed V and J ends, which lost 5 bases and 4 bases, there was a span of 15 bases.

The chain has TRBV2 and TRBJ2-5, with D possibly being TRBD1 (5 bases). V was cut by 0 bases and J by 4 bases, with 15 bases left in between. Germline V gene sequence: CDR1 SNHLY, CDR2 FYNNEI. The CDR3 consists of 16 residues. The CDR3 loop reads CASSEARQPTGETQYF. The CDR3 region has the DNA TGTGCCAGCAGTGAAGCAAGACAGCCCACGGGAGAGACCCAGTACTTC.

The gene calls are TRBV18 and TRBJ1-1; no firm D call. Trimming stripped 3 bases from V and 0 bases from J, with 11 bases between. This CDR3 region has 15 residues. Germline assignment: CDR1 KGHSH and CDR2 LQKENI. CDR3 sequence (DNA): TGTGCCAGCTCACCGGGAGACGTCATGAACACTGAAGCTTTCTTT. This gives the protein CASSPGDVMNTEAFF.

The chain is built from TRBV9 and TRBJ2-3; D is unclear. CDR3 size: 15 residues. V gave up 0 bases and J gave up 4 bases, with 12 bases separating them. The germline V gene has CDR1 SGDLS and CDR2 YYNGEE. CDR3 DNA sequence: TGTGCCAGCAGCGTAGAGCAGACTCCCCCAGATACGCAGTATTTT. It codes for CASSVEQTPPDTQYF. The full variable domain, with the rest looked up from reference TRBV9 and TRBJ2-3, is DSGVTQTPKHLITATGQRVTLRCSPRSGDLSVYWYQQSLDQGLQFLIQYYNGEERAKGNILERFSAQQFPDLHSELNLSSLELGDSALYFCASSVEQTPPDTQYFGPGTRLTVL.

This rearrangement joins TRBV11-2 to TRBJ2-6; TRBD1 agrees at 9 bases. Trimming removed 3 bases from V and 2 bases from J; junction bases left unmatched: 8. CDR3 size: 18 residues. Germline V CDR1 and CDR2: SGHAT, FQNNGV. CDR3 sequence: CASSFTGGRAPGANVLTF. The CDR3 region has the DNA TGTGCCAGCAGCTTTACAGGGGGCAGAGCTCCTGGGGCCAACGTCCTGACTTTC.

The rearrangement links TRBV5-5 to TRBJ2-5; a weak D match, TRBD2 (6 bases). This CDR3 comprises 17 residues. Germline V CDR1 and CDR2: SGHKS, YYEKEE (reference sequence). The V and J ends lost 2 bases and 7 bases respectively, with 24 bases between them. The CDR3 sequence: CASSLSSGESSLRTQYF. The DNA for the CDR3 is TGTGCCAGCAGCTTATCCTCGGGGGAGAGCTCACTAAGGACCCAGTACTTC.

The CDR3 bases are TGTGCCAGTAGGGACTCCGCCCAGGGCAATCAGCCCCAGCATTTT. Residues: CASRDSAQGNQPQHF. The chain links TRBV19 to TRBJ1-5; D gene unclear. V shed 6 bases and J shed 2 bases, with 14 bases lying between them. The CDR3 sequence is 15 residues long. Germline V gene sequence: CDR1 LNHDA, CDR2 SQIVND (reference sequence).

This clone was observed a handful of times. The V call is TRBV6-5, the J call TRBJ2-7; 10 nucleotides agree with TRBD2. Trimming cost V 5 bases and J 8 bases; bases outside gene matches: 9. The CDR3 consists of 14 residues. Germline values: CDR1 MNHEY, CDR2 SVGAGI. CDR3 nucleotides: TGTGCCAGCAGTACGGAGCGGGGGGGAAGAAAGCAGTACTTC. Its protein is CASSTERGGRKQYF.

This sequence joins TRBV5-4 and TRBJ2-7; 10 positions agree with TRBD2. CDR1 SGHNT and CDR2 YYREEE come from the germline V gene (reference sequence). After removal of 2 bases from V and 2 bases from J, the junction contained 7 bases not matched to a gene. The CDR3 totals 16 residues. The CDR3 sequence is CASSLAGGHSTYEQYF. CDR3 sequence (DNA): TGTGCCAGCAGCTTAGCGGGGGGGCACAGCACCTACGAGCAGTACTTC.

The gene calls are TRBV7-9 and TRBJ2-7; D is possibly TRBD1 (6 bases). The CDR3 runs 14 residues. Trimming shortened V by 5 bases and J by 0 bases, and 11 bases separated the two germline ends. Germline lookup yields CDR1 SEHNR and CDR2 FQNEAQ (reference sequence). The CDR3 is CASSHRQDSYEQYF. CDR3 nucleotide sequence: TGTGCCAGCAGCCACAGACAGGACTCCTACGAGCAGTACTTC.

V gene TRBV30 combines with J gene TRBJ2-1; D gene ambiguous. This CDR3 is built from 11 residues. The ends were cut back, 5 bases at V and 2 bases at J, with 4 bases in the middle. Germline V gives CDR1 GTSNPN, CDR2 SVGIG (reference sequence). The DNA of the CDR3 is TGTGCCTGGGACACCTACAATGAGCAGTTCTTC. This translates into CAWDTYNEQFF.

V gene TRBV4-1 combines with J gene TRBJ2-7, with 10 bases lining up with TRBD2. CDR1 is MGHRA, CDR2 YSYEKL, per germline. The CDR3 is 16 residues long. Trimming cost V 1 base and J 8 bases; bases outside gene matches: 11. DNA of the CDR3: TGCGCCAGCAGCCAAGCTGGAGGGCTAGCGGGGGCTAAGCAGTACTTC. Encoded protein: CASSQAGGLAGAKQYF.

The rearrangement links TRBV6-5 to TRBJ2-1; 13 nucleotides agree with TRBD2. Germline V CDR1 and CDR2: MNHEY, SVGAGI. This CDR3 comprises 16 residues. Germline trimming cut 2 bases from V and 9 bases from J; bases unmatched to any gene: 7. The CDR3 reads CASSYTQLAGGVEQFF. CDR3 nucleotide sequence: TGTGCCAGCAGTTACACCCAACTAGCGGGGGGGGTTGAGCAGTTCTTC.